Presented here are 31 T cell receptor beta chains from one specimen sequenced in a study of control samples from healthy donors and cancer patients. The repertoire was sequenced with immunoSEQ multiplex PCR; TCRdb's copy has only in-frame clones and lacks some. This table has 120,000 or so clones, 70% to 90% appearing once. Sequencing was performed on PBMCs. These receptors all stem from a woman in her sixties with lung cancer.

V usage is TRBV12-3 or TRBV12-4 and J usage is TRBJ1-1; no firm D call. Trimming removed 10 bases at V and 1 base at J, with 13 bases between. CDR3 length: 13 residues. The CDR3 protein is CATSGSQNTEAFF. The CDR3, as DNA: TGTGCCACCTCAGGATCACAGAACACTGAAGCTTTCTTT.

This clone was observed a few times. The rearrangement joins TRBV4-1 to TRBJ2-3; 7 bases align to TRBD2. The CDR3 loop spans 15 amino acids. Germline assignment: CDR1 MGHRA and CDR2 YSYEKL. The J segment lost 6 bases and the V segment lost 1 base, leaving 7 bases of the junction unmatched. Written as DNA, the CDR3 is TGCGCCAGCAGCCAAGTCCGGACTAGGTTCGATACGCAGTATTTT. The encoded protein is CASSQVRTRFDTQYF.

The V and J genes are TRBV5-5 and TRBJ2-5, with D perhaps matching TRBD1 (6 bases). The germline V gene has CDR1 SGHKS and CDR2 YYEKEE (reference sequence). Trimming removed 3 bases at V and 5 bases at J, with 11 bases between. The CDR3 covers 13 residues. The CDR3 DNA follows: TGTGCCAGCAGCTGGGGACAAGGGGAGACCCAGTACTTC. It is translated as CASSWGQGETQYF.

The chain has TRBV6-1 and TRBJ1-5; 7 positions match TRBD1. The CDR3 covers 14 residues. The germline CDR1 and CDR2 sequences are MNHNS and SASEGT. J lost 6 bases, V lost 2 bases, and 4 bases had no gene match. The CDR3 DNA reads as TGTGCCAGCAGTGAATCAGGGGGAGGTCAGCCCCAGCATTTT. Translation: CASSESGGGQPQHF.

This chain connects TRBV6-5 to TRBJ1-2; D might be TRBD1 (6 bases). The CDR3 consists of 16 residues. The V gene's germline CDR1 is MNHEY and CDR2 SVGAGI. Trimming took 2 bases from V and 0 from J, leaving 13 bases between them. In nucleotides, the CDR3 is TGTGCCAGCAGTTACGGGCAGGGGCTGACTAACTATGGCTACACCTTC. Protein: CASSYGQGLTNYGYTF.

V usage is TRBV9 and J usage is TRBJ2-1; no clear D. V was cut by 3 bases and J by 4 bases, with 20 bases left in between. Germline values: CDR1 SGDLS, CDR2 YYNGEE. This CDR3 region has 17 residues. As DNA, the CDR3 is TGTGCCAGCAGCGCCACTTGGACGGCTCTAAAGTACAATGAGCAGTTCTTC. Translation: CASSATWTALKYNEQFF.

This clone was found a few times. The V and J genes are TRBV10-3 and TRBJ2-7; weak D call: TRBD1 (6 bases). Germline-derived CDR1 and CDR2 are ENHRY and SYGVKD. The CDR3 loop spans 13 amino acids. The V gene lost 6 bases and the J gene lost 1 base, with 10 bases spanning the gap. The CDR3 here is CAIRQGLSYEQYF. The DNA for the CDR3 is TGTGCCATCAGACAGGGCCTATCCTACGAGCAGTACTTC.

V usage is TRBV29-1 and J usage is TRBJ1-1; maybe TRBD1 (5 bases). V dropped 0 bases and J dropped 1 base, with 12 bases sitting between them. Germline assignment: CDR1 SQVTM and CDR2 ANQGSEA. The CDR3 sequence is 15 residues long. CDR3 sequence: CSVEDEAGKNTEAFF. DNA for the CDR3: TGCAGCGTTGAAGATGAGGCAGGGAAGAACACTGAAGCTTTCTTT.

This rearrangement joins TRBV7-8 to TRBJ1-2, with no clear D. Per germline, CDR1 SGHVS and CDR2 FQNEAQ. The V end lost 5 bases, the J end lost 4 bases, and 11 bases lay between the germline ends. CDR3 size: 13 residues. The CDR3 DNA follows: TGTGCCAGCAGCCGCCGGGATTTCTATGGCTACACCTTC. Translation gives CASSRRDFYGYTF. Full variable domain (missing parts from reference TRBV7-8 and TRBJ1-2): GAGVSQSPRYKVAKRGQDVALRCDPISGHVSLFWYQQALGQGPEFLTYFQNEAQLDKSGLPSDRFFAERPEGSVSTLKIQRTQQEDSAVYLCASSRRDFYGYTFGSGTRLTVV.

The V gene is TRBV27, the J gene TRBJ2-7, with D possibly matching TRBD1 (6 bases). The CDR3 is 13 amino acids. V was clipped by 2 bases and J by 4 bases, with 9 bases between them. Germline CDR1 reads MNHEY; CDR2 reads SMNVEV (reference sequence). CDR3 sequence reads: CASSLERGYEQYF. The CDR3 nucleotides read TGTGCCAGCAGTTTAGAGAGGGGGTACGAGCAGTACTTC.

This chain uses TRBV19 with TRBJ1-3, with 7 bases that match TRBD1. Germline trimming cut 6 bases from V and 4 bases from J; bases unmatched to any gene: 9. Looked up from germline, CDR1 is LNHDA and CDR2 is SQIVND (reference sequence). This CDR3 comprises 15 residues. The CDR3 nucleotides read TGTGCCAGTAGCCCTACAGGGGTACTCGGAAACACCATATATTTT. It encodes CASSPTGVLGNTIYF.

CDR3 sequence (DNA): TGTGCCACGTGGAGGGGGGGCGGAACCTACGAGCAGTACTTC. Amino acid sequence: CATWRGGGTYEQYF. V gene TRBV6-5 combines with J gene TRBJ2-7, with a weak D call TRBD2 (7 bases). The CDR3 has 14 residues. V lost 10 bases to trimming and J lost 2 bases, with 18 bases between them. The germline gives CDR1 MNHEY, CDR2 SVGAGI.

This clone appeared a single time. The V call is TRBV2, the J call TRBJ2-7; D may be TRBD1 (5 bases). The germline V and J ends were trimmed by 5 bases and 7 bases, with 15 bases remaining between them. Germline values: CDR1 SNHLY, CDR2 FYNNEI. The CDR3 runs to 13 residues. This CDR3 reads CASSWLLQGEQYF. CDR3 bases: TGTGCCAGCAGTTGGTTACTCCAGGGAGAGCAGTACTTC.

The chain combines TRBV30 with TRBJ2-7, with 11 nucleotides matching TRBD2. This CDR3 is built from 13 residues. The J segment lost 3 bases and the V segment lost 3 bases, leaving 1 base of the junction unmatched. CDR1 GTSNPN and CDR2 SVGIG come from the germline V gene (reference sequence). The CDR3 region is CAWRLAGVYEQYF. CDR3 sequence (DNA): TGTGCCTGGAGACTAGCGGGAGTCTACGAGCAGTACTTC. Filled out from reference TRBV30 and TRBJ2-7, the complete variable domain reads SQTIHQWPATLVQPVGSPLSLECTVEGTSNPNLYWYRQAAGRGLQLLFYSVGIGQISSEVPQNLSASRPQDRQFILSSKKLLLSDSGFYLCAWRLAGVYEQYFGPGTRLTVT.

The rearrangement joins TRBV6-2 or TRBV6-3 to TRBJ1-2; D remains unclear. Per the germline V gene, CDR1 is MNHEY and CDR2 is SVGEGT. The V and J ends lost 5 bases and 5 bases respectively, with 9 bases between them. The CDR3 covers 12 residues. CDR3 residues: CASSTALYGYTF. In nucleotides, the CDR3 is TGTGCCAGCAGTACAGCGTTATATGGCTACACCTTC.

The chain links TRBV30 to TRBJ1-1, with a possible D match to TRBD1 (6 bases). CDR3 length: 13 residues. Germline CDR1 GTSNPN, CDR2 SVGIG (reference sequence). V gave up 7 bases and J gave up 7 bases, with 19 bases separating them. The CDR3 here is CAFISTGASEAFF. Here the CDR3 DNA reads TGTGCCTTCATCTCGACAGGAGCCAGTGAAGCTTTCTTT.

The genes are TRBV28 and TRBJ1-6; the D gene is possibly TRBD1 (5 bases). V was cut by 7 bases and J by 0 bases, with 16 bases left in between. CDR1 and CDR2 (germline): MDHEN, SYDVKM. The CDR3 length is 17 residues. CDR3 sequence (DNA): TGTGCCAGCACCGGAGAAGGGCAGGGCTCCTATAATTCACCCCTCCACTTT. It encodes CASTGEGQGSYNSPLHF.

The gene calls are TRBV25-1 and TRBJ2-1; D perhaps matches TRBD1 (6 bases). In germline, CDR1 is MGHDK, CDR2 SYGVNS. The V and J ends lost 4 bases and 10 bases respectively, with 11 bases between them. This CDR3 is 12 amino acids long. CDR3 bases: TGTGCCAGCAGTGTGGGCAGGGGAGAGCAGTTCTTC. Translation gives CASSVGRGEQFF.

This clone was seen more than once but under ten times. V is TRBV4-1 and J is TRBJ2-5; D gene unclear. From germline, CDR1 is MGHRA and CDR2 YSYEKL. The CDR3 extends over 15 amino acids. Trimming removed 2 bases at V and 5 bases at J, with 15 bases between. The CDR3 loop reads CASSQLGTSSETQYF. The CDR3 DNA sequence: TGCGCCAGCAGCCAACTCGGCACCAGTTCCGAGACCCAGTACTTC.

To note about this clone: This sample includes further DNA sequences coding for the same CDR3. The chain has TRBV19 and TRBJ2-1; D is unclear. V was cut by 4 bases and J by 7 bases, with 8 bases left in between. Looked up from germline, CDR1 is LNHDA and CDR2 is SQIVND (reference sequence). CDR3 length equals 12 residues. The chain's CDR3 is CASSTSGNEQFF. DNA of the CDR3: TGTGCCAGTAGTACGTCCGGTAATGAGCAGTTCTTC.

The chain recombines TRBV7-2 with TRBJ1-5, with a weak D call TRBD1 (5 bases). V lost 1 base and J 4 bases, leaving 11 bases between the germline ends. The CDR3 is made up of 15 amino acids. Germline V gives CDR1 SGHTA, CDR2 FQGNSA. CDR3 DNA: TGTGCCAGCAGCTTAGGGCCAGGGTTGAATCAGCCCCAGCATTTT. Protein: CASSLGPGLNQPQHF.

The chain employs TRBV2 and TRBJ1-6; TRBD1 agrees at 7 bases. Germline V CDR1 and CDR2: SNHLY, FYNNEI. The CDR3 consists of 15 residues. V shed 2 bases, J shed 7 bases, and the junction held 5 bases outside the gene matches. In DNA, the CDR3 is TGTGCCAGCAGTGAACTTCCAGGGGGAAATTCACCCCTCCACTTT. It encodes CASSELPGGNSPLHF.

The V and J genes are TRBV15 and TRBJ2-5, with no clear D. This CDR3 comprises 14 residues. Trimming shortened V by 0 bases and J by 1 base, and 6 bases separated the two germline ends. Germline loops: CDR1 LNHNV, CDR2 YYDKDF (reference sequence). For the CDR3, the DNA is TGTGCCACCAGCAGAGATATGGGCCAAGAGACCCAGTACTTC. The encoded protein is CATSRDMGQETQYF.

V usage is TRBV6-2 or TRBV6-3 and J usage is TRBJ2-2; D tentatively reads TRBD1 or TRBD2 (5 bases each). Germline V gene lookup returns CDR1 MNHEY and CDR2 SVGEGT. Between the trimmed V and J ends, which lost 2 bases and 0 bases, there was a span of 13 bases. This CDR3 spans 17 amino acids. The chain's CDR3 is CASSYRVGPANTGELFF. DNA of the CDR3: TGTGCCAGCAGTTACCGAGTGGGACCTGCGAACACCGGGGAGCTGTTTTTT.

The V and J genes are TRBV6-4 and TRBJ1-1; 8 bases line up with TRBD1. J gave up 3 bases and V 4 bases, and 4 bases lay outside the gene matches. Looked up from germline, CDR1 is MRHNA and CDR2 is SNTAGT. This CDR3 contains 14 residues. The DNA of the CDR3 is TGTGCCAGCAGTGCCGGACAGGGTGACACTGAAGCTTTCTTT. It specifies CASSAGQGDTEAFF.

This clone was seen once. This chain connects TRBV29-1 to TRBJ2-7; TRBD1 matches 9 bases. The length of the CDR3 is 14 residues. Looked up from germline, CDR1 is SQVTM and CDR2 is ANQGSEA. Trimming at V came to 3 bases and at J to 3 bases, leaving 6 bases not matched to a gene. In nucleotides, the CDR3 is TGCAGCGTTGAGACGGACAGGGGCCACTACGAGCAGTACTTC. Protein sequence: CSVETDRGHYEQYF.

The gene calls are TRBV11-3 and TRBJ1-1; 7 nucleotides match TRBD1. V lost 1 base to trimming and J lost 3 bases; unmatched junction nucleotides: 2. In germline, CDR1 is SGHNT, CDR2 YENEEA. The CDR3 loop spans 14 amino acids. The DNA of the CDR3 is TGTGCCAGCAGCTTAGGACAGGGTTACACTGAAGCTTTCTTT. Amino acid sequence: CASSLGQGYTEAFF.

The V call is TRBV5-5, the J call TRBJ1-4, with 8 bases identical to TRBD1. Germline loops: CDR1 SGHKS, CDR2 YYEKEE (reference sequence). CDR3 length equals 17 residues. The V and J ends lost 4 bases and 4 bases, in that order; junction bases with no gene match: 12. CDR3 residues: CASSARQGLGNNEKLFF. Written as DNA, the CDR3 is TGTGCCAGCAGCGCCCGACAGGGGCTGGGGAATAATGAAAAACTGTTTTTT.

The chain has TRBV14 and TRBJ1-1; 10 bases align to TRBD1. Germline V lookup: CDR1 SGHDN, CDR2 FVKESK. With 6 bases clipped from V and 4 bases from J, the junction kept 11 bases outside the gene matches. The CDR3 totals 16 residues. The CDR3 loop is CASSHWTGGFGTEAFF. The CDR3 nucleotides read TGTGCCAGCAGTCATTGGACAGGGGGTTTCGGCACTGAAGCTTTCTTT. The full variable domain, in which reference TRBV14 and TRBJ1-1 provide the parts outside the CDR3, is EAGVTQFPSHSVIEKGQTVTLRCDPISGHDNLYWYRRVMGKEIKFLLHFVKESKQDESGMPNNRFLAERTGGTYSTLKVQPAELEDSGVYFCASSHWTGGFGTEAFFGQGTRLTVV.

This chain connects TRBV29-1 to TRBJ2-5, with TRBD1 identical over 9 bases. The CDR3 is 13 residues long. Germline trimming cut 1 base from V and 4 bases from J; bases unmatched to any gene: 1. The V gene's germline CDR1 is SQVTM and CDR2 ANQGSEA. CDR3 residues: CSVEGQGGETQYF. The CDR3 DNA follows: TGCAGCGTTGAAGGACAGGGGGGAGAGACCCAGTACTTC.

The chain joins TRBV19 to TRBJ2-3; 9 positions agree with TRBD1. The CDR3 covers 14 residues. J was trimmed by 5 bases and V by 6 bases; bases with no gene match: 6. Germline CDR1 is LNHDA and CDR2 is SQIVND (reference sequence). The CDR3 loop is CASRRTGERDTQYF. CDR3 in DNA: TGTGCCAGTAGGCGGACAGGGGAGAGAGATACGCAGTATTTT. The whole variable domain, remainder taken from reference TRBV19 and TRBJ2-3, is DGGITQSPKYLFRKEGQNVTLSCEQNLNHDAMYWYRQDPGQGLRLIYYSQIVNDFQKGDIAEGYSVSREKKESFPLTVTSAQKNPTAFYLCASRRTGERDTQYFGPGTRLTVL.